The rows below give T cell receptor beta chains drawn from one sample of a study of T cell repertoires in aging, cancer and after chemotherapy. TCRdb recomputed calls from the multiplex PCR reads with MiXCR, one row per CDR3 protein. The repertoire includes 2,000 to 3,000 distinct CDR3 sequences, 34% of them detected once, and over 25% sits in the top ten. Sequencing used blood. The receptor source for this set is a human donor with a solid tumor. Both conserved end residues are trimmed from each CDR3. Each record gives: V gene, CDR3 protein.

v_gene: TRBV4-1
CDR3aa: ASSQGFPAYEQY

v_gene: TRBV6-5
CDR3aa: ASSPLEGRGEKLF

v_gene: TRBV29-1
CDR3aa: SVGTGLEKLF

v_gene: TRBV6-1
CDR3aa: ASNIQPVTWEGEQY

v_gene: TRBV12-3/TRBV12-4
CDR3aa: ASSPGGLWNSPLH

v_gene: TRBV7-9
CDR3aa: ASSSIGTGRSYEQY

v_gene: TRBV30
CDR3aa: AWNRGGEQPQH

v_gene: TRBV7-9
CDR3aa: ASSFPLADNEQF

v_gene: TRBV4-3
CDR3aa: ASSQVQGAANYGYT

v_gene: TRBV6-2/TRBV6-3
CDR3aa: ASNSGGYEQY

v_gene: TRBV7-2
CDR3aa: ASSLVTGATEAF

v_gene: TRBV6-6
CDR3aa: ASRQGLEKLF

v_gene: TRBV6-5
CDR3aa: ASSYGLGETQY

v_gene: TRBV20-1
CDR3aa: SALTTEGSYGYT

v_gene: TRBV30
CDR3aa: AWSFVDSPLH

v_gene: TRBV15
CDR3aa: ATSRVAGVGEQY

v_gene: TRBV28
CDR3aa: ASIDRGPTYEQY

v_gene: TRBV6-2/TRBV6-3
CDR3aa: ASSYEMGRGGEGNIQY

v_gene: TRBV27
CDR3aa: ASSPFRPGELF

v_gene: TRBV15
CDR3aa: ATSRGRNYEPQH

v_gene: TRBV10-1
CDR3aa: ASSEGEYTEAF

v_gene: TRBV7-9
CDR3aa: ASSLPVHGYT

v_gene: TRBV14
CDR3aa: ASSQVSGTAYNSPLH

v_gene: TRBV11-1
CDR3aa: ASRPGLAGGEQQF

v_gene: TRBV5-6
CDR3aa: ASSVDLGQGGDQPQH

v_gene: TRBV20-1
CDR3aa: SARAMTVGDTEAF

v_gene: TRBV4-2
CDR3aa: ASSQEGSAISPLH

v_gene: TRBV7-2
CDR3aa: ASSFPANTEAF

v_gene: TRBV7-9
CDR3aa: ASSLVALHSGNTIY

v_gene: TRBV19
CDR3aa: ASSMWGPTNEKLF

v_gene: TRBV12-3/TRBV12-4
CDR3aa: ASSTPRGAF

v_gene: TRBV30
CDR3aa: AWSPGQTFTDTQY

v_gene: TRBV15
CDR3aa: ATSRGGTDGSDTQY

v_gene: TRBV5-3
CDR3aa: ARSSTPGRVGYGYT

v_gene: TRBV15
CDR3aa: ATSRGMPGSSPLH